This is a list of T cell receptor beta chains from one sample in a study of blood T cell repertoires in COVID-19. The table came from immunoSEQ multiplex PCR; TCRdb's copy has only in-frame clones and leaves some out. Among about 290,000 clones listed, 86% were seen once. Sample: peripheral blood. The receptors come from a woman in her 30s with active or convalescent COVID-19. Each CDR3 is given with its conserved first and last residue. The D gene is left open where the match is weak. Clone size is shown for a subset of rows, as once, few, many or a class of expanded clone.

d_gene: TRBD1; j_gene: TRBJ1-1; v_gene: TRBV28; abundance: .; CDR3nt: TGTGCCAGCAGTCGACGGACAGGGATGAACACTGAAGCTTTCTTT; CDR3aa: CASSRRTGMNTEAFF
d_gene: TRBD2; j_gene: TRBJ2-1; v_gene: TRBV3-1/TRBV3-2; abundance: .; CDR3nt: TGTGCCAGCAGTGAGCGGGGGGGCTTCAATGAGCAGTTCTTC; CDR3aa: CASSERGGFNEQFF
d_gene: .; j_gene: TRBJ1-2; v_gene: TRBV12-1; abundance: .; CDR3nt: TGTGCCAGCAGCTGGCAGGGACTTTTCTATGGCTACACCTTC; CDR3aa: CASSWQGLFYGYTF
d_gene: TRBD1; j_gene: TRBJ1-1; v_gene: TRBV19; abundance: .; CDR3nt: TGTGCCAGTAGTAAACCGGGACAGGGGGCCGCTGAAGCTTTCTTT; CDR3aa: CASSKPGQGAAEAFF
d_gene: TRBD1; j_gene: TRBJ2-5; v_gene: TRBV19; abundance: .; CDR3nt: TGTGCCAGTAGTATAACGCAGGGGGCTGGAGAGACCCAGTACTTC; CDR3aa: CASSITQGAGETQYF
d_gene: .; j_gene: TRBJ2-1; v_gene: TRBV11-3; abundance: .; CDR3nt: TGTGCCAGCAGCTCTAGGGGGGGCCACAATGAGCAGTTCTTC; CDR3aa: CASSSRGGHNEQFF
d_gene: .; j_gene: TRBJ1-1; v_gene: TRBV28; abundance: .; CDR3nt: TGTGCCAGCAGTTTCAGTCCCTACAGGGTCGGCACTGAAGCTTTCTTT; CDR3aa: CASSFSPYRVGTEAFF
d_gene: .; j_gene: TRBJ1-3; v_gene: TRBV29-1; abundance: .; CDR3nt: TGCAGCGCCCGGGACTCGGGTGGAAACACCATATATTTT; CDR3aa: CSARDSGGNTIYF
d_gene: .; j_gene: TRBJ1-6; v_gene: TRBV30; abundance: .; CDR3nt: TGTGCCTGGTTAGGGGGATCCTATAATTCACCCCTCCACTTT; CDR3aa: CAWLGGSYNSPLHF
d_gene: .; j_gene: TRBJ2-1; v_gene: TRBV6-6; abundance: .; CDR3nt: TGTGCCAGCAGTTACGGGGGGAATTCCTACAATGAGCAGTTCTTC; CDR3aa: CASSYGGNSYNEQFF
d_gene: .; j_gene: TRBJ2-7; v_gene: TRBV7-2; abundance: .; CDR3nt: TGTGCCAGCAGCTTAGCGGTAGGGGTTGTGTACGAGCAGTACTTC; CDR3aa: CASSLAVGVVYEQYF
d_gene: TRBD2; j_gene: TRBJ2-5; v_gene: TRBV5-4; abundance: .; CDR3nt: TGTGCCAGCAGCTTGGCAGTAGCGGGGGGGCAAGAGACCCAGTACTTC; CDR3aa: CASSLAVAGGQETQYF
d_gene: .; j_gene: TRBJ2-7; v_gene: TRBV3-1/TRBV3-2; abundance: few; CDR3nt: TGTGCCAGCAGCCGGGACACCGAGCAGTACTTC; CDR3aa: CASSRDTEQYF
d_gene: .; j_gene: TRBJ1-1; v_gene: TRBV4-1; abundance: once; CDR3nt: TGCGCCAGCAGCCAGCCGGGGGGGAAAAATACTGAAGCTTTCTTT; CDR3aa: CASSQPGGKNTEAFF
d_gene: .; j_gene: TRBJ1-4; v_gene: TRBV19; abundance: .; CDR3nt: TGTGCCAGTAGTATTGGAGGGTTGCACAATGAAAAACTGTTTTTT; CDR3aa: CASSIGGLHNEKLFF
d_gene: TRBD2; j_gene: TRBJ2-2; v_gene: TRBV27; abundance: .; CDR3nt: TGTGCCAGCAGTATGGGACTAGAAACCGGGGAGCTGTTTTTT; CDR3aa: CASSMGLETGELFF
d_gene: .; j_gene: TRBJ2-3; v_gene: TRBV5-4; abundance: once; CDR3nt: TGTGCCAGCAGCTTGGAAGCATTAACTCCCACAGATACGCAGTATTTT; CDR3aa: CASSLEALTPTDTQYF
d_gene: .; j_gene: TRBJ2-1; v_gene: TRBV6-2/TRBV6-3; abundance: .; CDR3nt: TGTGCCAGCAGTTCGCGGGACTCGCAATACAATGAGCAGTTCTTC; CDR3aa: CASSSRDSQYNEQFF
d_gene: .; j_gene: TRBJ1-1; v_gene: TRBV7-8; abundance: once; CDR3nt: TGTGCCAGCAGCCACGGTAGGGGAGGCACTGAAGCTTTCTTT; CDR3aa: CASSHGRGGTEAFF
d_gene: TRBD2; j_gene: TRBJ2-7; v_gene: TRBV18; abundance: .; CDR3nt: TGTGCCAGCTCACCCGGGGGACTAGCGGGAGTCGAGCAGTACTTC; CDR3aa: CASSPGGLAGVEQYF
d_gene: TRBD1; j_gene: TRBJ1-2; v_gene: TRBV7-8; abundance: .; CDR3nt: TGTGCCAGCAGCTTAGGGACAGGACTTTATGGCTACACCTTC; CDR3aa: CASSLGTGLYGYTF
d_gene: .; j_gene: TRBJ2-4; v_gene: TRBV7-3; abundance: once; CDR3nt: TGTGCCAGCAGCTTAATAGCGTCGGACATTCAGTACTTC; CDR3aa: CASSLIASDIQYF
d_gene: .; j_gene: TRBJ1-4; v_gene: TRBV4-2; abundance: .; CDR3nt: TGTGCCAGCAGCCAAGGTGTGGACATTCGCGAAAAACTGTTTTTT; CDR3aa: CASSQGVDIREKLFF
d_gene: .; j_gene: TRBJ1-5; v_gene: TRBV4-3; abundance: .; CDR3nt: TGCGCCAGCAGCCAAGATGCAGCAGGGGATCAGCCCCAGCATTTT; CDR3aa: CASSQDAAGDQPQHF